This entry concerns a single TCR beta chain. This clonotype has just a few counts. Its specific antigen is unknown. The sample holds no much larger clone one base away, and base qualities are not on file. CDR1 and CDR2 are read off the germline V gene as SQVTM and ANQGSEA. The V end gives up 4 bases and the J end 1 base, leaving 6 bases in the junction not matched to a gene. Including the terminal cysteine and phenylalanine, the CDR3 comprises 14 residues. The CDR3 DNA has 42 bases and is translated from base 1. These data come from a study of response to subunit inactivated influenza vaccine (dated by TCRdb to about 2018). As for the study more broadly: The study used deep quantitative T cell receptor repertoire profiling to track responses to a trivalent subunit inactivated influenza vaccine. Results and caveats for the whole study, not just this receptor: The authors proposed that each seasonal influenza vaccination may bring in only a limited number of new T cells.

The library was made by RT-PCR. TCRdb shows the sequencer as Illumina HiSeq 2500. The public sequencing data were trimmed at Q25 with fastp and processed into clonotypes with MiXCR by TCRdb, which kept only in-frame beta chains. Identical CDR3 proteins give one entry, which carries the most common genes and DNA. Here the sample has approximately 290,000 distinct CDR3 sequences; approximately 21% occur a single time. The top ten clones comprise 10% of the sample. The sequence is built from TRBV29-1 and TRBJ1-1; 7 central nucleotides agree with TRBD1. The origin of this receptor is a man aged 45 to 70 who received an inactivated influenza vaccine. Donor details come from another sample of the same person, matched by shared clones. The sequencing used PBMCs from blood, collected 21 months after vaccination. The CDR3 region reads CSVGPGQKNTEAFF. The bases are TGCAGCGTTGGGCCGGGACAGAAGAACACTGAAGCTTTCTTT. This CDR3, with the reference TRBV29-1 and TRBJ1-1 proteins standing in past its ends, gives the full variable domain SAVISQKPSRDICQRGTSLTIQCQVDSQVTMMFWYRQQPGQSLTLIATANQGSEATYESGFVIDKFPISRPNLTFSTLTVSNMSPEDSSIYLCSVGPGQKNTEAFFGQGTRLTVV.